What follows are 25 T cell receptor beta chains derived from one specimen sequenced in a study of T-cell reconstitution after alpha-beta-depleted transplantation in children. Unique molecular identifiers were incorporated during preparation of the TCRbeta library. TCRdb passed the PCR reads through MiXCR, listing each CDR3 protein once. The sample shows approximately 340,000 distinct CDR3 sequences, approximately 10% of them seen only once. Sequenced here: PBMCs from the stem cell graft donor, sampled from the stem cell graft. The receptors shown here come from a human donor who donated a stem cell graft to a child with acute lymphoblastic leukemia.

In this sample, this clonotype turned up a few times. This chain joins TRBV4-3 and TRBJ2-1; D is undetermined. This CDR3 has 15 residues. Germline V gene lookup returns CDR1 LGHNA and CDR2 YSLEER. Trimming stripped 0 bases from V and 7 bases from J, with 13 bases between. The CDR3 coding sequence is TGCGCCAGCAGCCAAGATCGTTCCAATACAAATGAGCAGTTCTTC. This encodes CASSQDRSNTNEQFF.

The chain uses TRBV20-1 and TRBJ2-7, with D tentatively TRBD2 (6 bases). Germline assignment: CDR1 DFQATT and CDR2 SNEGSKA (reference sequence). The V end was cut by 2 bases, the J end by 5 bases, with 10 bases between. The CDR3 has 12 residues. CDR3 bases: TGCAGTGCTAGACGGGAGCGCGACGAGCAGTACTTC. It translates to CSARRERDEQYF.

V gene TRBV6-2 or TRBV6-3 combines with J gene TRBJ2-7, with D perhaps matching TRBD2 (7 bases). Germline assignment: CDR1 MNHEY and CDR2 SVGEGT. This CDR3 contains 16 residues. Trimming took off 7 bases at V and 0 bases at J, with 19 bases between the two ends. Written as DNA, the CDR3 is TGTGCCAGCACCCTAAGGGGGGGGATGGCCTCCTACGAGCAGTACTTC. Its protein product is CASTLRGGMASYEQYF.

A few counts support this clonotype. V usage is TRBV7-9 and J usage is TRBJ1-4; 8 bases line up with TRBD1. CDR3 size: 15 residues. Per the germline V gene, CDR1 is SEHNR and CDR2 is FQNEAQ (reference sequence). After removal of 4 bases from V and 6 bases from J, the junction contained 7 bases not matched to a gene. CDR3 nucleotide sequence: TGTGCCAGCAGCTCCGCAGGGGGCCGAGATGAAAAACTGTTTTTT. Translated, it gives CASSSAGGRDEKLFF.

This clonotype has just a few counts. As DNA, the CDR3 is TGTGCCAGCAGTTTAGCGTCGGCGGGGGATAACAATGAGCAGTTCTTC. It translates to CASSLASAGDNNEQFF. The chain has TRBV12-3 or TRBV12-4 and TRBJ2-1, with 7 bases lining up with TRBD2. CDR3 size: 16 residues. The V gene end was trimmed by 0 bases and the J gene end by 5 bases; junction bases not matched to a gene: 7.

This clonotype was detected many times. The J gene is TRBJ2-5, the V gene TRBV7-2, with 8 bases identical to TRBD2. Germline V gene lookup returns CDR1 SGHTA and CDR2 FQGNSA. Losses at the gene ends were 5 bases for V and 3 bases for J; bases not matched to a gene: 2. This CDR3 region has 13 residues. The CDR3 DNA reads as TGTGCCAGCAGCCGTAGCGGGAAAGAGACCCAGTACTTC. It yields the protein CASSRSGKETQYF.

The sample holds a few counts of this clonotype. V gene TRBV7-2 combines with J gene TRBJ2-1; D is possibly TRBD2 (6 bases). CDR3 length: 15 amino acids. The germline V and J ends were trimmed by 5 bases and 4 bases, with 15 bases remaining between them. The germline CDR1 and CDR2 sequences are SGHTA and FQGNSA. The CDR3 sequence is CASSTGGTSYNEQFF. In DNA form, the CDR3 reads TGTGCCAGCAGCACAGGCGGGACTTCATACAATGAGCAGTTCTTC. The variable domain in full, with the rest retrieved from reference TRBV7-2 and TRBJ2-1, is GAGVSQSPSNKVTEKGKDVELRCDPISGHTALYWYRQSLGQGLEFLIYFQGNSAPDKSGLPSDRFSAERTGGSVSTLTIQRTQQEDSAVYLCASSTGGTSYNEQFFGPGTRLTVL.

This clonotype was recorded a few times. The chain is built from TRBV6-5 and TRBJ2-3, with D unclear. The V and J ends lost 2 bases and 0 bases respectively, with 6 bases between them. CDR1 is MNHEY, CDR2 SVGAGI, per germline. CDR3 length equals 14 residues. This CDR3 is CASSYLTSTDTQYF. In DNA, the CDR3 is TGTGCCAGCAGTTACCTGACTAGCACAGATACGCAGTATTTT.

This clonotype came up a few times. V and J are TRBV20-1 and TRBJ2-7, with D perhaps TRBD1 (5 bases). The V end lost 1 base, the J end lost 2 bases, and 12 bases lay between the germline ends. Germline V gene lookup returns CDR1 DFQATT and CDR2 SNEGSKA (reference sequence). CDR3 length equals 14 residues. The CDR3, as DNA: TGCAGTGCTAGAGGTGGGGCTGGTACCTACGAGCAGTACTTC. Translating gives CSARGGAGTYEQYF.

The table lists this clonotype with a few counts. This chain connects TRBV25-1 to TRBJ1-1, with 9 positions matching TRBD1. Looked up from germline, CDR1 is MGHDK and CDR2 is SYGVNS. V shed 1 base and J 1 base; nucleotides not matched to a gene: 4. CDR3 length: 16 amino acids. The CDR3 DNA sequence: TGTGCCAGCAGTGAATTTGGGACAGGGAGGAACACTGAAGCTTTCTTT. Its translation is CASSEFGTGRNTEAFF.

The chain joins TRBV6-5 to TRBJ2-1; 10 bases fit TRBD2. J lost 4 bases, V lost 2 bases, and 5 bases had no gene match. The CDR3 covers 16 residues. The germline V gene encodes CDR1 MNHEY and CDR2 SVGAGI. The DNA for the CDR3 is TGTGCCAGCAGTTACATGACTAGCGGGTTATACAATGAGCAGTTCTTC. It codes for CASSYMTSGLYNEQFF.

This clonotype was seen at least ten times. The chain couples TRBV6-5 to TRBJ1-2, with no clear D. Trimming took 0 bases from V and 0 from J, leaving 11 bases between them. Germline CDR1 reads MNHEY; CDR2 reads SVGAGI. CDR3 length equals 16 residues. The DNA of the CDR3 is TGTGCCAGCAGTTACTCTCGGGCTCAAACTAACTATGGCTACACCTTC. Amino acid sequence: CASSYSRAQTNYGYTF.

The chain employs TRBV12-3 or TRBV12-4 and TRBJ2-1; 10 bases line up with TRBD2. This CDR3 comprises 16 residues. V shed 1 base, J shed 5 bases, and the junction held 5 bases outside the gene matches. CDR3 sequence: CASSLVGLAVDNEQFF. The CDR3 DNA follows: TGTGCCAGCAGTTTAGTCGGACTAGCGGTGGACAATGAGCAGTTCTTC.

The chain uses TRBV4-2 and TRBJ2-5; 10 bases are a match to TRBD2. The germline V gene has CDR1 LGHNA and CDR2 YNFKEQ. V was clipped by 2 bases and J by 2 bases; unmatched bases: 2. The CDR3 is made up of 15 amino acids. CDR3 sequence reads: CASSQTLAGQETQYF. The CDR3 DNA sequence: TGTGCCAGCAGCCAAACACTAGCGGGGCAAGAGACCCAGTACTTC.

V is TRBV13 and J is TRBJ2-1; D is possibly TRBD2 (5 bases). Germline V gives CDR1 PRHDT, CDR2 FYEKMQ (reference sequence). The CDR3 is 16 residues long. Trimming took 5 bases from V and 0 from J, leaving 14 bases between them. As DNA, the CDR3 is TGTGCCAGCAGCGGGAGCCCCTTTGGCTCCTACAATGAGCAGTTCTTC. Its translation: CASSGSPFGSYNEQFF.

This clonotype was detected only a few times. The rearrangement links TRBV30 to TRBJ2-1, with TRBD2 matching over 13 bases. The germline V gene has CDR1 GTSNPN and CDR2 SVGIG (reference sequence). This CDR3 comprises 14 residues. V gave up 1 base and J gave up 9 bases; unmatched junction bases: 3. The DNA for the CDR3 is TGTGCCTGGAGTGCGAGGACTAGCGGGAGTGAGCAGTTCTTC. Protein: CAWSARTSGSEQFF.

This clonotype was seen only a few times. V is TRBV11-2 and J is TRBJ2-1, with TRBD2 identical over 7 bases. V lost 4 bases to trimming and J lost 6 bases; unmatched junction nucleotides: 6. This CDR3 has 14 residues. The V gene's germline CDR1 is SGHAT and CDR2 FQNNGV. This chain's CDR3 is CASSSYGGSNEQFF. DNA of the CDR3: TGTGCCAGCAGCTCCTACGGGGGGTCCAATGAGCAGTTCTTC.

The chain combines TRBV29-1 with TRBJ2-1; 7 bases agree with TRBD1. Germline V gene data show CDR1 as SQVTM and CDR2 as ANQGSEA. J lost 8 bases, V lost 7 bases, and 8 bases had no gene match. The CDR3 spans 12 residues. CDR3 bases: TGCAGCGCTGGACAGGCGGAGTATGAGCAGTTCTTC. As protein: CSAGQAEYEQFF.

The genes are TRBV7-8 and TRBJ2-1; TRBD1 agrees at 8 bases. Germline lookup yields CDR1 SGHVS and CDR2 FQNEAQ. This CDR3 contains 16 residues. After removal of 5 bases from V and 4 bases from J, the junction contained 10 bases not matched to a gene. This CDR3 reads CASSPTGGTLYNEQFF. The CDR3 DNA reads TGTGCCAGCAGCCCAACAGGGGGGACTTTATACAATGAGCAGTTCTTC.

V and J are TRBV5-1 and TRBJ1-5; the D is unclear. The CDR3 is 16 amino acids. The germline V gene encodes CDR1 SGHRS and CDR2 YFSETQ. The V end was cut by 1 base, the J end by 2 bases, with 13 bases between. The CDR3 protein is CASSLRPVNGNQPQHF. The CDR3, as DNA: TGCGCCAGCAGCTTGCGGCCAGTAAATGGCAATCAGCCCCAGCATTTT.

This clonotype was seen a few times. The rearrangement links TRBV7-2 to TRBJ2-3; 10 bases agree with TRBD2. With V trimmed by 7 bases and J by 3 bases, 4 bases remained unmatched. Germline assignment: CDR1 SGHTA and CDR2 FQGNSA. CDR3 length: 14 amino acids. In nucleotides, the CDR3 is TGTGCCAGCAAGGAGCGGGAGGGAACAGATACGCAGTATTTT. Translation: CASKEREGTDTQYF. Full variable domain (outside the CDR3, taken from reference TRBV7-2 and TRBJ2-3): GAGVSQSPSNKVTEKGKDVELRCDPISGHTALYWYRQSLGQGLEFLIYFQGNSAPDKSGLPSDRFSAERTGGSVSTLTIQRTQQEDSAVYLCASKEREGTDTQYFGPGTRLTVL.

This chain uses TRBV29-1 with TRBJ2-2, with D perhaps matching TRBD2 (6 bases). The length of the CDR3 is 14 residues. Deletions cut 5 bases from V and 1 base from J, with 11 bases between. Germline CDR1 reads SQVTM; CDR2 reads ANQGSEA. CDR3 region: CSVNWDWNTGELFF. The CDR3 nucleotides read TGCAGCGTTAATTGGGACTGGAACACCGGGGAGCTGTTTTTT.

This clonotype was counted a few times. The CDR3 DNA reads as TGCAGCGTTGTCCCAAGCCGGACGGACACCTACGAGCAGTACTTC. Its translation is CSVVPSRTDTYEQYF. The J gene is TRBJ2-7, the V gene TRBV29-1; a possible D gene is TRBD1 (5 bases). V shed 4 bases and J shed 2 bases, with 18 bases lying between them. Germline assignment: CDR1 SQVTM and CDR2 ANQGSEA. This CDR3 is built from 15 residues.

This clonotype was observed at least ten times. This rearrangement joins TRBV28 to TRBJ2-7; 12 nucleotides match TRBD2. Trimming cost V 2 bases and J 2 bases; bases outside gene matches: 22. The germline V gene has CDR1 MDHEN and CDR2 SYDVKM. This CDR3 region has 22 residues. CDR3 in DNA: TGTGCCAGCAGTTTAAGCGAACAGGGAGCATCGGGACTAGCGGGTCTCCCCTACGAGCAGTACTTC. This gives the protein CASSLSEQGASGLAGLPYEQYF.

This clonotype has at least ten counts. The gene calls are TRBV3-1 and TRBJ2-7; D gene unclear. V dropped 1 base and J dropped 2 bases, with 12 bases sitting between them. The CDR3 consists of 15 residues. Germline V gene lookup returns CDR1 LGHDT and CDR2 YNNKEL (reference sequence). The CDR3 sequence is CASSQVGFFPYEQYF. The CDR3 DNA reads as TGTGCCAGCAGCCAAGTTGGATTTTTCCCCTACGAGCAGTACTTC.